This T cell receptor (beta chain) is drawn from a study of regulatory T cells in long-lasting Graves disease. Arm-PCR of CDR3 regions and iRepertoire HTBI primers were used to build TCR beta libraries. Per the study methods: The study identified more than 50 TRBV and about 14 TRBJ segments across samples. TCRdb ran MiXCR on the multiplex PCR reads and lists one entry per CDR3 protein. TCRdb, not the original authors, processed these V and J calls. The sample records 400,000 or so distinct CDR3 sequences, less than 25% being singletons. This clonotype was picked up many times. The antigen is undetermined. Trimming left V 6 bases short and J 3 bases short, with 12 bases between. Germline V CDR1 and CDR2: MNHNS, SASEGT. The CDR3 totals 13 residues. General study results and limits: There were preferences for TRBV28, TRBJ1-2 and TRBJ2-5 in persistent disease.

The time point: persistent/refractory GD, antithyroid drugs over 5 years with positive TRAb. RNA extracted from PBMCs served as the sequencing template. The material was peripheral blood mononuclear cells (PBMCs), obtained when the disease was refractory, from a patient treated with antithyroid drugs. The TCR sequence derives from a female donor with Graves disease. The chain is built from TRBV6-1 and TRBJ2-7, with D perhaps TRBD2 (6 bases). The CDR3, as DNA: TGTGCCAGCAGCAATCCGGGACTCTACGAGCAGTACTTC. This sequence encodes CASSNPGLYEQYF.